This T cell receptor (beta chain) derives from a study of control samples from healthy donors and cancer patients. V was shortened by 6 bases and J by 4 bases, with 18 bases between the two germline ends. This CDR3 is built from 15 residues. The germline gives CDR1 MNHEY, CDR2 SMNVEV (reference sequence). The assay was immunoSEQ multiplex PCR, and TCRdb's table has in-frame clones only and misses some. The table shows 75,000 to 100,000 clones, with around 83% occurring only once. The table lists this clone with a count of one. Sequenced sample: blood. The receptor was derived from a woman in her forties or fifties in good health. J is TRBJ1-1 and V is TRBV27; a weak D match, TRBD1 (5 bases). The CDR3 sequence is CASRLGGFGGTEAFF. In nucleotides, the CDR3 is TGTGCCAGCAGACTGGGGGGGTTTGGGGGCACTGAAGCTTTCTTT.